These T cell receptor beta chains were read from a single sample in a study of blood T cells in healthy people across ages. TCRdb reanalysed the 5' RACE reads using MiXCR and keeps one entry per CDR3 protein. Of approximately 900,000 distinct CDR3 sequences listed, approximately 49% are singletons. The sequenced sample was blood. The origin of the receptors is a man aged 25 to 40 in good health. Both conserved end residues are part of each CDR3. Each record gives: CDR3 protein, CDR3 DNA, J gene, D gene, clone size, V gene. The D gene is left open where the match is weak. Size values are once, few and many counts, or a class for expanded clones, and some rows have none.

CDR3: CASSSYGGTYNEQFF
DNA: TGTGCCAGCAGCTCCTACGGGGGGACCTACAATGAGCAGTTCTTC
J: TRBJ2-1
D: TRBD2
size: once
V: TRBV7-6

CDR3: CATWAGVTNYGYTF
DNA: TGTGCCACCTGGGCAGGGGTGACTAACTATGGCTACACCTTC
J: TRBJ1-2
D: .
size: few
V: TRBV6-6

CDR3: CASTPREALSTSGANVLTF
DNA: TGTGCCAGCACACCAAGAGAGGCACTTTCAACCTCTGGGGCCAACGTCCTGACTTTC
J: TRBJ2-6
D: .
size: many
V: TRBV6-1

CDR3: CASRSGQGDYGYTF
DNA: TGTGCCAGCAGATCCGGACAGGGCGACTATGGCTACACCTTC
J: TRBJ1-2
D: TRBD1
size: few
V: TRBV6-2/TRBV6-3

CDR3: CASTHRVISIGVKDLSYEQYF
DNA: TGTGCCAGCACCCATCGGGTAATATCTATTGGGGTCAAAGACCTTTCCTACGAGCAGTACTTC
J: TRBJ2-7
D: .
size: few
V: TRBV28

CDR3: CASSPRPLGNEQCF
DNA: TGTGCCAGCAGCCCTCGCCCCTTGGGCAACGAGCAGTGCTTC
J: TRBJ2-4
D: .
size: .
V: TRBV9

CDR3: CASSLYGTSGAAPETQYF
DNA: TGTGCCAGCAGCTTATATGGGACTAGCGGGGCCGCTCCAGAGACCCAGTACTTC
J: TRBJ2-5
D: TRBD2
size: .
V: TRBV7-9

CDR3: CASSLVRDNQPQHF
DNA: TGTGCCAGCAGTTTAGTCAGGGATAATCAGCCCCAGCATTTT
J: TRBJ1-5
D: .
size: .
V: TRBV12-3/TRBV12-4

CDR3: CASSIFDRSSYNSPLHF
DNA: TGTGCCAGCAGCATTTTCGACAGGAGCTCCTATAATTCACCCCTCCACTTT
J: TRBJ1-6
D: .
size: .
V: TRBV5-4

CDR3: CASSLEGPTYGNQPQHF
DNA: TGTGCCAGCAGTTTAGAGGGGCCAACTTACGGCAATCAGCCCCAGCATTTT
J: TRBJ1-5
D: .
size: .
V: TRBV27

CDR3: CASTYRGVNTEAFF
DNA: TGTGCCAGCACCTATAGGGGGGTGAACACTGAAGCTTTCTTT
J: TRBJ1-1
D: .
size: .
V: TRBV12-3/TRBV12-4

CDR3: CASSRQVRNQPQHF
DNA: TGTGCCAGCAGCCGACAGGTTAGAAATCAGCCCCAGCATTTT
J: TRBJ1-5
D: .
size: .
V: TRBV3-1

CDR3: CASSFSGGFNEKLFF
DNA: TGTGCCAGCAGCTTCTCAGGGGGGTTTAATGAAAAACTGTTTTTT
J: TRBJ1-4
D: TRBD1
size: .
V: TRBV5-5

CDR3: CASSSTSGGLSYEQYF
DNA: TGTGCCAGCAGCTCAACTAGCGGGGGCCTCTCCTACGAGCAGTACTTC
J: TRBJ2-7
D: TRBD2
size: few
V: TRBV11-3

CDR3: CASSVTGRSEKLFF
DNA: TGTGCCAGCAGTGTCACGGGGCGGAGTGAAAAACTGTTTTTT
J: TRBJ1-4
D: .
size: .
V: TRBV28

CDR3: CASSWPGTSGDVTDTQYF
DNA: TGCGCCAGCAGCTGGCCCGGGACTAGCGGGGATGTCACAGATACGCAGTATTTT
J: TRBJ2-3
D: TRBD2
size: once
V: TRBV5-1

CDR3: CASSVGLAGGLTDTQYF
DNA: TGTGCCAGCAGCGTCGGACTAGCGGGGGGGCTTACAGATACGCAGTATTTT
J: TRBJ2-3
D: TRBD2
size: .
V: TRBV9

CDR3: CASSGSGYGYTF
DNA: TGTGCCAGCAGTGGATCCGGCTATGGCTACACCTTC
J: TRBJ1-2
D: .
size: .
V: TRBV25-1

CDR3: CASSQWTSGELLQETQYF
DNA: TGTGCCAGCAGCCAATGGACTAGCGGGGAGCTATTACAAGAGACCCAGTACTTC
J: TRBJ2-5
D: TRBD2
size: .
V: TRBV3-1

CDR3: CASSLLGEMNTEAFF
DNA: TGCGCCAGCAGCCTGCTTGGGGAAATGAACACTGAAGCTTTCTTT
J: TRBJ1-1
D: .
size: .
V: TRBV4-1

CDR3: CASSLTGATNEKLFF
DNA: TGTGCCAGCAGCTTAACGGGGGCAACTAATGAAAAACTGTTTTTT
J: TRBJ1-4
D: .
size: many
V: TRBV7-8

CDR3: CASSLTAGCNEQFF
DNA: TGTGCTAGCAGCTTAACAGCGGGATGCAATGAGCAGTTCTTC
J: TRBJ2-1
D: TRBD2
size: .
V: TRBV11-2

CDR3: CSARVSGVNEQYF
DNA: TGCAGTGCTAGAGTGTCGGGGGTCAACGAGCAGTACTTC
J: TRBJ2-7
D: .
size: .
V: TRBV20-1

CDR3: CASSPQTGFYEQYF
DNA: TGTGCCAGCAGTCCCCAGACAGGGTTTTACGAGCAGTACTTC
J: TRBJ2-7
D: TRBD1
size: .
V: TRBV6-5

CDR3: CAVDRDNEKLFF
DNA: TGTGCCGTGGACAGAGATAATGAAAAACTGTTTTTT
J: TRBJ1-4
D: .
size: .
V: TRBV7-9

CDR3: CASSQGVGAYEQYF
DNA: TGCGCCAGCAGCCAAGGTGTAGGGGCGTACGAGCAGTACTTC
J: TRBJ2-7
D: .
size: .
V: TRBV4-1

CDR3: CASGLAGNEQFF
DNA: TGTGCTAGTGGTTTGGCCGGGAATGAGCAGTTCTTC
J: TRBJ2-1
D: .
size: medium-sized
V: TRBV12-5

CDR3: CSAGDRGTTDTQYF
DNA: TGCAGTGCTGGGGACAGGGGTACTACAGATACGCAGTATTTT
J: TRBJ2-3
D: TRBD1
size: few
V: TRBV20-1

CDR3: CASSATGGLTEAFF
DNA: TGTGCCAGCAGTGCTACAGGGGGACTCACTGAAGCTTTCTTC
J: TRBJ1-1
D: TRBD1
size: .
V: TRBV6-1